This entry features one T cell receptor (beta chain) sequence. V shed 4 bases and J 4 bases; nucleotides not matched to a gene: 3. Germline V CDR1 and CDR2: SGHDT, YYEEEE. The CDR3 is made up of 14 amino acids. The data are from a study of blood T cell repertoires in COVID-19. TCRdb's copy holds only in-frame clones and misses some; the assay was immunoSEQ multiplex PCR. The sample has 200,000 to 250,000 clones, roughly 86% seen once. The TCR sequence derives from a woman in her 70s with active or convalescent COVID-19. The chain recombines TRBV5-6 with TRBJ1-4; the match to TRBD1 covers 8 bases. Sequenced material: peripheral blood. CDR3 amino acids: CASSRTGINEKLFF. The CDR3 coding sequence is TGTGCCAGCAGCAGGACAGGGATTAATGAAAAACTGTTTTTT. Supplemented by reference TRBV5-6 and TRBJ1-4, the full variable domain reads DAGVTQSPTHLIKTRGQQVTLRCSPKSGHDTVSWYQQALGQGPQFIFQYYEEEERQRGNFPDRFSGHQFPNYSSELNVNALLLGDSALYLCASSRTGINEKLFFGSGTQLSVL.